A selection of T cell receptor beta chains follows, all from one sample in a study of T cell repertoires in cytomegalovirus infection. Each CDR3 protein gets one entry after TCRdb re-called the reads with MiXCR. The sample records some 150,000 distinct CDR3 sequences, 5.5% to 8% being singletons. Specimen: PBMCs. The receptors originated from a human donor in good health (CMV status not recorded). Some clones in this sample may be carry-over from other donors' samples. The CDR3 runs from the conserved cysteine through the conserved F or W. D genes are given only for firm matches. Size is omitted from some rows. Given values are once, few, many or a class for expanded clones.

abundance	v_gene	j_gene	d_gene	CDR3aa	CDR3nt
many	TRBV7-9	TRBJ1-5	TRBD1	CASSLGTGGDNQPQHF	TGTGCCAGCAGCTTAGGGACAGGGGGGGACAATCAGCCCCAGCATTTT
many	TRBV7-9	TRBJ2-1	NA	CASSNPGPEQFF	TGTGCCAGCAGTAACCCGGGCCCTGAGCAGTTCTTC
few	TRBV4-3	TRBJ2-2	NA	CASSPVGTGELFF	TGCGCCAGCAGCCCAGTGGGCACCGGGGAGCTGTTTTTT
many	TRBV7-2	TRBJ1-6	TRBD1	CASSSRDSNSPLHF	TGTGCCAGCAGTTCGCGGGACAGTAATTCACCCCTCCACTTT
many	TRBV7-2	TRBJ2-7	TRBD2	CASSSRLARNEQYF	TGTGCCAGCAGCTCGCGACTAGCGAGGAACGAGCAGTACTTC
many	TRBV20-1	TRBJ2-3	NA	CSASSPLGDTQYF	TGCAGTGCTAGCTCCCCATTGGGAGATACGCAGTATTTT
many	TRBV6-1	TRBJ2-1	TRBD2	CASSAAGGGSGEQFF	TGTGCCAGCAGTGCCGCGGGGGGTGGTTCAGGTGAGCAGTTCTTC
many	TRBV6-5	TRBJ2-1	NA	CASSLQGGSYNEQFF	TGTGCCAGCAGTTTACAGGGAGGCTCCTACAATGAGCAGTTCTTC
NA	TRBV24-1	TRBJ1-1	TRBD1	CATSDDGQEEGEAFF	TGTGCCACCAGTGACGATGGACAGGAGGAGGGTGAAGCTTTCTTT
many	TRBV28	TRBJ2-5	TRBD2	CASTPPWGSGVRSETQYF	TGTGCCAGCACCCCCCCCTGGGGTAGCGGGGTTCGATCGGAGACCCAGTACTTC
NA	TRBV19	TRBJ1-1	NA	CASSIVKGPGNPEAFF	TGTGCCAGTAGTATAGTCAAGGGGCCGGGGAACCCTGAAGCTTTCTTT
many	TRBV19	TRBJ1-5	TRBD1	CATHDRGSSNQPQHF	TGTGCCACACATGACAGGGGCTCTAGCAATCAGCCCCAGCATTTT
NA	TRBV7-2	TRBJ1-1	NA	CASSLDWGTAEAFF	TGTGCCAGCAGCTTAGATTGGGGAACGGCCGAAGCTTTCTTT
many	TRBV7-2	TRBJ1-2	NA	CASSKTRTGDYGYTF	TGTGCCAGCAGCAAAACAAGGACGGGAGACTATGGCTACACCTTC
many	TRBV7-2	TRBJ1-5	NA	CASSTSALGNQPQHF	TGTGCCAGCAGCACCTCAGCCCTAGGCAATCAGCCCCAGCATTTT
NA	TRBV4-2	TRBJ2-1	NA	CASSQVGQGDNEQFF	TGTGCCAGCAGCCAAGTGGGGCAGGGCGACAATGAGCAGTTCTTC
NA	TRBV18	TRBJ1-2	NA	CASSPGVGRGYTF	TGTGCCAGCTCACCAGGAGTGGGCCGAGGCTACACCTTC
few	TRBV20-1	TRBJ1-3	NA	CSASDSSGNTIYF	TGCAGTGCTTCGGACAGCTCTGGAAACACCATATATTTT
many	TRBV5-1	TRBJ2-2	NA	CASGSGLGTGELFF	TGCGCCAGTGGCAGCGGTTTAGGAACCGGGGAGCTGTTTTTT
few	TRBV29-1	TRBJ2-1	TRBD1	CSAADRVANEQFF	TGCAGCGCGGCGGACAGGGTGGCCAATGAGCAGTTCTTC
many	TRBV6-5	TRBJ2-7	NA	CASSYSRPEVGWPYEQYF	TGTGCCAGCAGTTACTCGAGACCGGAGGTCGGATGGCCCTACGAGCAGTACTTC
few	TRBV2	TRBJ1-5	NA	CASSAGSGSNQPQHF	TGTGCCAGCAGTGCAGGGTCTGGAAGCAATCAGCCCCAGCATTTT
many	TRBV5-4	TRBJ2-5	NA	CASSLRPETQYF	TGTGCCAGCAGCTTGAGGCCAGAGACCCAGTACTTC
NA	TRBV7-9	TRBJ2-7	TRBD1	CASRAQGAGEQYF	TGTGCCAGCAGGGCTCAGGGGGCTGGGGAGCAGTACTTC
many	TRBV7-9	TRBJ2-7	NA	CASSLAGAISYEQYF	TGTGCCAGCAGCTTAGCGGGGGCGATTTCCTACGAGCAGTACTTC
few	TRBV4-2	TRBJ2-6	TRBD1	CASSQDASGTGPGAGANVLTF	TGTGCCAGCAGCCAAGATGCGTCCGGGACAGGGCCCGGAGCTGGGGCCAACGTCCTGACTTTC
NA	TRBV20-1	TRBJ1-6	NA	CSAPLNSNSPLHF	TGCAGTGCTCCTCTGAACTCAAATTCACCCCTCCACTTT
many	TRBV7-2	TRBJ2-1	NA	CASSLGHQRDEQFF	TGTGCCAGCAGCTTGGGTCATCAGAGGGATGAGCAGTTCTTC
NA	TRBV5-4	TRBJ2-6	NA	CASSLDASGANVLTF	TGTGCCAGCAGCCTTGACGCCTCTGGGGCCAACGTCCTGACTTTC
many	TRBV6-1	TRBJ2-6	NA	CASSEFRTVGNGANVLTF	TGTGCCAGCAGTGAATTCAGGACGGTAGGGAATGGGGCCAACGTCCTGACTTTC
NA	TRBV20-1	TRBJ1-5	NA	CSASSVTGQPQHF	TGCAGTGCTAGTTCCGTGACTGGTCAGCCCCAGCATTTT
many	TRBV7-8	TRBJ2-7	NA	CASSSGRDFDYEQYF	TGTGCCAGCAGCTCAGGCAGGGACTTTGACTACGAGCAGTACTTC
many	TRBV29-1	TRBJ1-2	TRBD1	CSVVGDRSLNYGYTF	TGCAGCGTTGTGGGGGACAGGAGCCTTAACTATGGCTACACCTTC
NA	TRBV7-3	TRBJ2-3	NA	CASSLSHSRDGATDTQYF	TGTGCCAGCAGCCTAAGCCACTCAAGGGACGGTGCCACAGATACGCAGTATTTT
many	TRBV12-3/TRBV12-4	TRBJ1-6	NA	CASSLKGLTSSYNSPLHF	TGTGCCAGCAGTTTGAAGGGCCTTACCAGCTCCTATAATTCACCCCTCCACTTT
NA	TRBV6-6	TRBJ2-7	TRBD2	CASRRGAYEQYF	TGTGCCAGCAGGCGGGGGGCCTACGAGCAGTACTTC